Listed below are T cell receptor beta chains from one sample, sequenced in a study of OX40 agonist ivuxolimab in advanced cancers. Clones were sequenced by immunoSEQ multiplex PCR, and TCRdb holds only the in-frame ones, with some missing. The profile shows over 45,000 clones, about 83% of them singletons. The input for sequencing was CD4+ or CD8+ T cells sorted from blood, taken in a trial of the OX40 agonist ivuxolimab. The receptors here all came from an adult with an advanced solid tumor such as melanoma, head and neck, liver or kidney cancer. Each CDR3 is given with its conserved first and last residue. Fields, in order: D gene, V gene, CDR3 protein. D genes are given only for firm matches.

>NA|TRBV20-1
CSAPVFTQYF
>NA|TRBV5-1
CASSFSRMNTEAFF
>NA|TRBV21-1
CASSRLAGGPESTDTQYF
>NA|TRBV9
CASSVAHTQYF
>NA|TRBV5-4
CASSPEWGAQETQYF
>TRBD1|TRBV15
CATSKWTGPKEKTQYF
>TRBD2|TRBV28
CASSSASGSPSSYEQYF
>NA|TRBV6-1
CASSERQDGEQFF
>NA|TRBV30
CVAGDNYGYTF
>NA|TRBV27
CASRRTLNTEAFF
>NA|TRBV6-5
CASSLLRGEQYF
>TRBD1|TRBV2
CASSALGTGSYEQYF
>NA|TRBV2
CASSEGRSYGYTF
>TRBD1|TRBV9
CASSVSGGGISYNEQFF
>TRBD1|TRBV19
CASKEDRGNEKLFF
>TRBD2|TRBV19
CASSPTSGRAENEQFF
>TRBD1|TRBV19
CAYRDRGSGELFF
>TRBD2|TRBV4-1
CASSQDRIAGGAKNIQYF
>NA|TRBV30
CAWRLGNTNEKLFF
>NA|TRBV28
CASRPSDRKETQYF
>NA|TRBV6-1
CASTGRSLNSPLHF
>NA|TRBV7-6
CASSLKGSYNSPLHF
>NA|TRBV18
CASSPPSGALTEAFF
>NA|TRBV19
CASSIRTASYNSPLHF
>NA|TRBV30
CAWNKGSSSYGYTF
>NA|TRBV4-1
CASSQETDQPQHF
>TRBD2|TRBV28
CASSMGLAGGREQYF
>TRBD1|TRBV5-6
CASSPDRDATQYF
>TRBD1|TRBV7-9
CASSSGPGTVESYGYTF
>TRBD2|TRBV27
CASSLSRGRSTDTQYF
>NA|TRBV5-6
CASSLFQTYEQYF